This record covers a single T cell receptor beta chain. No antigen is known for it. This sample was taken from a study of T cell responses to AZD1222 COVID-19 vaccine. Study-wide points: Clonal diversity may have been underestimated in mostly white British donors. Spike as a whole was targeted by vaccine-associated CD4 TCRs, dominant at 160-218 and 743-854.

Some clones are missing from TCRdb's copy, which holds only in-frame ones; the method was immunoSEQ multiplex PCR. The table lists some 80,000 clones, about 91% of them singletons, with about a tenth in the top ten. The sample was peripheral blood, taken 28 days after the second dose of the MenACWY control vaccine. The sequence derives from an adult who received the MenACWY meningococcal vaccine as a control.

CDR3 sequence reads: CASSLQALGASGANVLTF. The CDR3, as DNA: TGTGCCAGTAGCCTGCAAGCACTGGGGGCCTCTGGGGCCAACGTCCTGACTTTC. V is TRBV19 and J is TRBJ2-6; a possible D gene is TRBD1 (6 bases). V was trimmed by 6 bases and J by 0 bases, leaving 18 bases between them. This CDR3 comprises 18 residues. The V gene's germline CDR1 is LNHDA and CDR2 SQIVND (reference sequence).